This entry describes one T cell receptor (beta chain). Its matching antigen is unknown. There are 15 residues in the CDR3. V was clipped by 2 bases and J by 4 bases, with 14 bases between them. The germline V gene has CDR1 SEHNR and CDR2 FQNEAQ (reference sequence). The use of a sample-barcoded 5' primer and a J-beta primer mix characterized a second PCR of roughly 6 to 11 cycles. One entry per CDR3 protein, called by TCRdb with MiXCR from the 5' RACE reads. Among about 730,000 distinct CDR3 sequences, roughly 41% were seen once, and the ten largest hold about 20%. The sample originates from a study of blood T cells in healthy people across ages. Study conclusions and caveats: Long-lived donors carried more naive CD4+ cells and greater diversity than aged donors. Significant beta diversity loss was already apparent by age about 42, declining roughly linearly.

Donors were healthy Caucasian individuals from Russia aged about 6 to 90. The specimen was blood. The V gene is TRBV7-9, the J gene TRBJ1-2; D is possibly TRBD1 (6 bases). The clonotype was recovered from a woman aged 55 to 70 in good health. CDR3: CASSLSTGNGYGYTF. CDR3 DNA: TGTGCCAGCAGCTTATCCACAGGGAATGGCTATGGCTACACCTTC.